This record looks at one T cell receptor beta chain sequence and its context. The antigen is unknown. A 5'RACE reaction primed in the constant segment made cDNA libraries of TCR alpha and TCR beta, and these carried sample barcodes and UMIs. Each CDR3 protein gets one entry after TCRdb re-called the 5' RACE reads with MiXCR. The table has 300,000 to 400,000 distinct CDR3 sequences, less than 20% seen once; the top ten hold around 20%. The entry originates in a study of T-cell memory formation after mild COVID-19. General study findings and limits: Clones contracting over day 15 to 85 were CD4/CD8 balanced, with later expanders leaning CD4+.

Per germline, CDR1 SQVTM and CDR2 ANQGSEA. The CDR3 has 11 amino acids. Trimming at V came to 6 bases and at J to 4 bases, leaving 3 bases not matched to a gene. Sequences were obtained from PBMCs or a T cell subset sorted from them (not recorded which). V usage is TRBV29-1 and J usage is TRBJ2-7, with 7 bases identical to TRBD1. The source of this sequence is a man aged 18 to 35 who had mild COVID-19 (a few samples of this study predate the infection). Cell type and time point are not known. This CDR3 is CSVSRGYEQYF. For the CDR3, the DNA is TGCAGCGTATCCAGGGGGTACGAGCAGTACTTC.